One and the same sample provided the 16 T cell receptor beta chains below, sequenced in a study of blood T cell repertoires in COVID-19. TCRdb's table, derived via immunoSEQ multiplex PCR, lists solely in-frame clones and lacks some. The data hold fewer than 400,000 clones, with 75% to 90% observed a single time. Sequencing used PBMCs or T cells enriched from blood (not recorded which). The receptors were gathered from a man between 60 and 70 years old who had recovered from COVID-19.

This chain joins TRBV27 and TRBJ2-2, with 9 bases that match TRBD2. This CDR3 region has 16 residues. Germline lookup yields CDR1 MNHEY and CDR2 SMNVEV (reference sequence). The J segment lost 6 bases and the V segment lost 6 bases, leaving 11 bases of the junction unmatched. The CDR3 protein is CASSLVGLAFAGELFF. The CDR3 nucleotides read TGTGCCAGCAGCCTGGTTGGACTAGCGTTTGCCGGGGAGCTGTTTTTT.

The chain links TRBV7-4 to TRBJ2-7; 8 bases align to TRBD2. After removal of 3 bases from V and 2 bases from J, the junction contained 3 bases not matched to a gene. Germline V gene lookup returns CDR1 SGHVT and CDR2 SQSDAQ. The CDR3 is 14 residues long. CDR3 nucleotides: TGTGCCAGCAGCTTGCTAGCGGGCCCCTACGAGCAGTACTTC. This encodes CASSLLAGPYEQYF.

V gene TRBV11-1 combines with J gene TRBJ2-3; D not certain. V dropped 4 bases and J dropped 2 bases, with 7 bases sitting between them. Germline CDR1 and CDR2: SGHAT and FQDESV (reference sequence). CDR3 size: 13 residues. CDR3 sequence: CASSYRVTDTQYF. The DNA for the CDR3 is TGTGCCAGCAGCTACAGAGTCACAGATACGCAGTATTTT.

J is TRBJ2-4 and V is TRBV7-8, with D tentatively TRBD1 (5 bases). The CDR3 runs to 15 residues. Germline V gives CDR1 SGHVS, CDR2 FQNEAQ. V was shortened by 5 bases and J by 1 base, with 12 bases between the two germline ends. CDR3 bases: TGTGCCAGCAGCGACACCAGGGTTGCCAAAAACATTCAGTACTTC. Protein: CASSDTRVAKNIQYF.

This clone appeared a single time. This rearrangement joins TRBV10-3 to TRBJ2-7, with 12 bases identical to TRBD2. J gave up 5 bases and V 5 bases, and 7 bases lay outside the gene matches. The V gene's germline CDR1 is ENHRY and CDR2 SYGVKD. CDR3 length: 15 amino acids. The CDR3 loop reads CAISLLAGGPHEQYF. The CDR3 DNA sequence: TGTGCCATCAGTCTTCTAGCGGGAGGGCCTCACGAGCAGTACTTC.

The chain is built from TRBV28 and TRBJ1-1, with D tentatively TRBD1 (6 bases). The ends were cut back, 5 bases at V and 7 bases at J, with 17 bases in the middle. The CDR3 spans 14 residues. Germline V gene data show CDR1 as MDHEN and CDR2 as SYDVKM. DNA for the CDR3: TGTGCCAGCAGTCGGACAGCGACCGTCTTTGAAGCTTTCTTT. Its translation: CASSRTATVFEAFF.

V is TRBV19 and J is TRBJ2-2; 9 bases align to TRBD1. After removal of 6 bases from V and 5 bases from J, the junction contained 4 bases not matched to a gene. Germline loops: CDR1 LNHDA, CDR2 SQIVND (reference sequence). The CDR3 spans 14 residues. The CDR3 loop is CASRRGQGTGELFF. CDR3 nucleotide sequence: TGTGCCAGTAGAAGGGGACAGGGAACCGGGGAGCTGTTTTTT.

The chain combines TRBV7-9 with TRBJ1-4, with TRBD1 matching over 9 bases. The CDR3 has 15 amino acids. The germline CDR1 and CDR2 sequences are SEHNR and FQNEAQ (reference sequence). Germline trimming cut 5 bases from V and 8 bases from J; bases unmatched to any gene: 9. The CDR3 spells CASSTGQGPGEKLFF. CDR3 nucleotides: TGTGCCAGCAGCACTGGACAGGGGCCGGGGGAAAAACTGTTTTTT.

This clone was picked up one time. This chain joins TRBV7-9 and TRBJ1-4; D uncertain. This CDR3 region has 13 residues. V lost 5 bases and J 8 bases, leaving 12 bases between the germline ends. The V gene's germline CDR1 is SEHNR and CDR2 FQNEAQ (reference sequence). Written as DNA, the CDR3 is TGTGCCAGCAGCCTATGGGCAGACGAAAAACTGTTTTTT. Amino acids: CASSLWADEKLFF.

The genes are TRBV27 and TRBJ1-1, with 11 nucleotides matching TRBD1. The CDR3 extends over 14 amino acids. Unmatched junction bases numbered 6, after V lost 4 bases and J lost 8 bases. The germline gives CDR1 MNHEY, CDR2 SMNVEV (reference sequence). The CDR3 sequence is CASSWDRGFSEAFF. Written as DNA, the CDR3 is TGTGCCAGCAGTTGGGACAGGGGGTTCTCCGAAGCTTTCTTT.

This rearrangement joins TRBV6-5 to TRBJ2-7; a possible D gene is TRBD1 (5 bases). The germline V gene encodes CDR1 MNHEY and CDR2 SVGAGI. The CDR3 covers 15 residues. V shed 5 bases and J shed 5 bases, with 19 bases lying between them. The CDR3 DNA reads as TGTGCCAGCAGTCCCCGACAACAGGCCCGCCACGAGCAGTACTTC. Residues: CASSPRQQARHEQYF.

V and J are TRBV7-3 and TRBJ2-2, with 11 positions matching TRBD2. The V and J ends lost 1 base and 1 base, in that order; junction bases with no gene match: 2. Germline V gives CDR1 SGHTA, CDR2 FQGTGA. This CDR3 region has 17 residues. In DNA form, the CDR3 reads TGTGCCAGCAGCTTAAAGCTAGCGGGAGGGAACACCGGGGAGCTGTTTTTT. This sequence encodes CASSLKLAGGNTGELFF.

V is TRBV3-1 (or the pseudogene TRBV3-2) and J is TRBJ2-1; D may be TRBD1 (5 bases). Trimming left V 0 bases short and J 6 bases short, with 9 bases between. This CDR3 comprises 14 residues. CDR1 LGHDT and CDR2 YNNKEL come from the germline V gene (reference sequence). DNA of the CDR3: TGTGCCAGCAGCCAAGAAAGGGGCGGCAATGAGCAGTTCTTC. Protein sequence: CASSQERGGNEQFF.

This chain links TRBV28 with TRBJ2-2; the D gene is possibly TRBD2 (6 bases). The CDR3 contains 15 residues. V lost 4 bases and J 5 bases, leaving 14 bases between the germline ends. Per germline, CDR1 MDHEN and CDR2 SYDVKM. In DNA form, the CDR3 reads TGTGCCAGCAGTTCCCGTCGGGAGCGAACCGGGGAGCTGTTTTTT. Its translation is CASSSRRERTGELFF.

The chain has TRBV11-3 and TRBJ1-1; no firm D call. This CDR3 comprises 12 residues. CDR1 is SGHNT, CDR2 YENEEA, per germline. Between the trimmed V and J ends, which lost 5 bases and 1 base, there was a span of 5 bases. Written as DNA, the CDR3 is TGTGCCAGCAGCCGGGGGAACACTGAAGCTTTCTTT. Protein: CASSRGNTEAFF.

This clone was counted a single time. This sequence joins TRBV29-1 and TRBJ2-1; 11 bases line up with TRBD2. The V segment lost 4 bases and the J segment 4 bases; nucleotides outside the gene matches: 9. The CDR3 length is 16 residues. Per germline, CDR1 SQVTM and CDR2 ANQGSEA. CDR3 sequence: CSVGVTSGRTYNEQFF. The CDR3 DNA reads TGCAGCGTTGGAGTCACTAGCGGGAGAACGTACAATGAGCAGTTCTTC.